The table lists the clone carrying this T cell receptor (beta chain) with a few counts. Its antigen is not identified. This sample is part of a study of response to subunit inactivated influenza vaccine. Study outcomes and limitations: Authors suggested seasonal influenza vaccinations each recruit few new T cells.

Per germline, CDR1 DFQATT and CDR2 SNEGSKA (reference sequence). With 3 bases removed from V and 4 bases from J, the gap between germline ends came to 12 bases. The CDR3 is 14 amino acids. TCRdb recomputed calls from the RT-PCR reads with MiXCR, one row per CDR3 protein. The sample comprises hundreds of thousands of distinct CDR3 sequences, about 11% of which are singletons, and 10% rests with the top ten. The receptor was derived from a middle-aged man who received an inactivated influenza vaccine. Sequenced here: PBMCs from blood, sampled on the day of vaccination. The chain joins TRBV20-1 to TRBJ1-4; D is unresolved. The CDR3 reads CSARAPADNEKLFF. CDR3 coding DNA: TGCAGTGCTAGGGCCCCCGCGGATAATGAAAAACTGTTTTTT.